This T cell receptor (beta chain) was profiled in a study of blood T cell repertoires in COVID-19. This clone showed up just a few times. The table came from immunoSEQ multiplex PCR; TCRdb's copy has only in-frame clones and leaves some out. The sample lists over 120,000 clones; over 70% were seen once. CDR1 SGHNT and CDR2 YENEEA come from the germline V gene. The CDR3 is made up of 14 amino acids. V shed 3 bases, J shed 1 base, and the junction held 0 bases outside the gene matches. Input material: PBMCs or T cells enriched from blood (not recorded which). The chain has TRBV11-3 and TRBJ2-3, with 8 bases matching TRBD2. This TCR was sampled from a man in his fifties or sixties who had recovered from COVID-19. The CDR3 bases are TGTGCCAGCAGCTTTAGCGGGGGCACAGATACGCAGTATTTT. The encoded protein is CASSFSGGTDTQYF.